Shown below are 19 T cell receptor beta chains from a single sample sequenced in a study of radiotherapy plus CTLA-4 blockade in lung cancer. Some clones are missing from TCRdb's copy, which holds only in-frame ones; the method was immunoSEQ multiplex PCR. Of some 78,000 clones in the sample, approximately 86% were seen once. This material consisted of peripheral blood, taken from a patient treated with radiotherapy plus ipilimumab. The receptors come from a human donor with non-small cell lung cancer who had stable disease on radiotherapy plus ipilimumab.

The chain recombines TRBV7-2 with TRBJ1-2; D is unclear. Trimming shortened V by 1 base and J by 8 bases, and 11 bases separated the two germline ends. Germline V gene sequence: CDR1 SGHTA, CDR2 FQGNSA. CDR3 length: 13 amino acids. CDR3 protein: CASSLDGRGGYTF. The CDR3 coding sequence is TGTGCCAGCAGCTTAGACGGGCGTGGGGGCTACACCTTC.

This chain connects TRBV28 to TRBJ1-1; 11 bases line up with TRBD1. With V trimmed by 7 bases and J by 4 bases, 8 bases remained unmatched. This CDR3 has 15 residues. CDR1 is MDHEN, CDR2 SYDVKM, per germline. The CDR3 spells CASINPGTGGTEAFF. The CDR3 coding sequence is TGTGCCAGCATCAACCCAGGGACAGGGGGCACTGAAGCTTTCTTT.

This chain links TRBV5-4 with TRBJ2-1; D is unclear. There are 13 residues in the CDR3. CDR1 is SGHNT, CDR2 YYREEE, per germline (reference sequence). The V end lost 0 bases, the J end lost 4 bases, and 5 bases lay between the germline ends. Here the CDR3 DNA reads TGTGCCAGCAGCTTGGAAAGATACAATGAGCAGTTCTTC. Protein product: CASSLERYNEQFF.

The CDR3 bases are TGTGCCAGCAGCCCTAAAAATACGCAGTATTTT. Translated: CASSPKNTQYF. This chain joins TRBV7-2 and TRBJ2-3; D is unresolved. The CDR3 loop spans 11 amino acids. V lost 5 bases to trimming and J lost 7 bases, with 7 bases between them. Germline loops: CDR1 SGHTA, CDR2 FQGNSA.

The gene calls are TRBV18 and TRBJ1-4; the match to TRBD1 covers 8 bases. CDR1 and CDR2 from the germline V gene are KGHSH and LQKENI. The V gene end was trimmed by 2 bases and the J gene end by 9 bases; junction bases not matched to a gene: 11. The CDR3 extends over 16 amino acids. The CDR3 sequence: CASSPGQGGPLKKLFF. DNA for the CDR3: TGTGCCAGCTCACCAGGACAGGGAGGCCCCTTGAAAAAACTGTTTTTT.

This sequence joins TRBV6-5 and TRBJ1-6, with 9 bases matching TRBD1. The CDR3 runs 14 residues. Germline CDR1 and CDR2: MNHEY and SVGAGI. The V and J ends lost 4 bases and 7 bases, in that order; junction bases with no gene match: 2. The CDR3 region has the DNA TGTGCCAGCAGTTTCGACAGGGGGAATTCACCCCTCCACTTT. It codes for CASSFDRGNSPLHF.

The rearrangement joins TRBV7-5 to TRBJ2-4. TRBV7-5 is an annotated pseudogene. CDR3 length: 17 residues. The CDR3 bases are TGTGCCAGAAGCTTGAGGCGCAATCAGGTATACAAAAACATTCAGTACTTC. Its translation is CARSLRRNQVYKNIQYF.

This chain uses TRBV7-9 with TRBJ2-2; D not certain. Germline V gene sequence: CDR1 SEHNR, CDR2 FQNEAQ (reference sequence). The V end lost 2 bases, the J end lost 9 bases, and 13 bases lay between the germline ends. This CDR3 is 14 amino acids long. CDR3 sequence reads: CASSLRGTCRELFF. Here the CDR3 DNA reads TGTGCCAGCAGCTTAAGAGGTACCTGCAGGGAGCTGTTTTTT.

The chain is built from TRBV2 and TRBJ1-6, with TRBD1 identical over 9 bases. V trimming: 8 bases; J trimming: 7 bases; junction bases outside the gene matches: 3. Germline V gene data show CDR1 as SNHLY and CDR2 as FYNNEI. The CDR3 length is 13 residues. The CDR3 nucleotides are TGTGCCAGCGGGACAGGGCCGAATTCACCCCTCCACTTT. Amino acids: CASGTGPNSPLHF.

In the case of this clone: The junction departs from germline at one end; a sequencing error may be responsible. The chain links TRBV7-3 to TRBJ2-2; no clear D gene. This CDR3 has 14 amino acids. Germline V gene sequence: CDR1 SGHTA, CDR2 FQGTGA. CDR3 DNA sequence: TGTACCAGCAGCTTCGGAACGAACACCGGGGAGCTGTTTTTT. The encoded protein is CTSSFGTNTGELFF.

In its sample, this clone was seen once. The rearrangement uses TRBV7-6 and TRBJ2-1, with 15 bases lining up with TRBD2. The CDR3 has 17 residues. CDR1 and CDR2 (germline): SGHVS, FNYEAQ. Trimming cost V 5 bases and J 7 bases; bases outside gene matches: 9. The CDR3: CASSPGLAGGRSNEQFF. Here the CDR3 DNA reads TGTGCCAGCAGCCCGGGACTAGCGGGGGGCCGATCGAATGAGCAGTTCTTC.

The chain joins TRBV7-3 to TRBJ1-2; 7 nucleotides match TRBD1. The CDR3 is 15 residues long. Germline values: CDR1 SGHTA, CDR2 FQGTGA. The V gene end was trimmed by 5 bases and the J gene end by 4 bases; junction bases not matched to a gene: 10. The CDR3 region is CASSPWTGTLYGYTF. The CDR3 DNA sequence: TGTGCCAGCAGCCCCTGGACAGGAACCCTCTATGGCTACACCTTC.

J is TRBJ1-6 and V is TRBV6-1; perhaps TRBD1 as D (6 bases). Germline CDR1 MNHNS, CDR2 SASEGT. Trimming took 0 bases from V and 2 from J, leaving 8 bases between them. This CDR3 is built from 16 residues. The CDR3 loop is CASSEAPGAYNSPLHF. The DNA of the CDR3 is TGTGCCAGCAGTGAAGCGCCAGGGGCCTATAATTCACCCCTCCACTTT.

V is TRBV5-4 and J is TRBJ2-7; D remains unclear. Trimming cost V 4 bases and J 7 bases, with 27 bases left between them. The CDR3 contains 17 residues. Germline CDR1 reads SGHNT; CDR2 reads YYREEE (reference sequence). Here the CDR3 reads CASSALGDGKRAQEQYF. The CDR3 nucleotides read TGTGCCAGCAGCGCCCTAGGCGATGGGAAACGGGCTCAGGAGCAGTACTTC.

The genes are TRBV5-1 and TRBJ1-2; 9 bases match TRBD1. Germline V gene lookup returns CDR1 SGHRS and CDR2 YFSETQ. This CDR3 region has 14 residues. The junction had 5 bases not matched to a gene; V was cut back by 4 bases and J by 4 bases. The CDR3 spells CASSPDRGAYGYTF. The CDR3 DNA reads TGCGCCAGCAGCCCGGACAGGGGAGCCTATGGCTACACCTTC.

The rearrangement links TRBV30 to TRBJ2-7, with D uncertain. V lost 0 bases and J lost 1, with 7 bases in between. The length of the CDR3 is 13 residues. Germline lookup yields CDR1 GTSNPN and CDR2 SVGIG (reference sequence). For the CDR3, the DNA is TGTGCCTGGAGTGTAGGGATTTCCTACGAGCAGTACTTC. Translation gives CAWSVGISYEQYF.

The chain carries TRBV30 and TRBJ1-5; unclear D gene. The CDR3 is 12 residues long. With 2 bases removed from V and 8 bases from J, the gap between germline ends came to 10 bases. Germline lookup yields CDR1 GTSNPN and CDR2 SVGIG (reference sequence). The CDR3, as DNA: TGTGCCTGGAGTCAGAGGAAGGAGCCCCAGCATTTT. Translated, it gives CAWSQRKEPQHF.

The chain uses TRBV4-2 and TRBJ1-6; no firm D call. V lost 1 base and J lost 7, with 8 bases in between. Germline CDR1 LGHNA, CDR2 YNFKEQ. The CDR3 runs to 14 residues. In DNA, the CDR3 is TGTGCCAGCAGCCAAGGGTTTGCCAATTCACCCCTCCACTTT. Its protein is CASSQGFANSPLHF.

The genes are TRBV13 and TRBJ2-1; 7 nucleotides align to TRBD1. V lost 6 bases, J lost 6 bases, and 5 bases stayed unmatched. The length of the CDR3 is 13 residues. Looked up from germline, CDR1 is PRHDT and CDR2 is FYEKMQ (reference sequence). CDR3 bases: TGTGCCAGCAGAAGGGACAGAATCAATGAGCAGTTCTTC. Its translation: CASRRDRINEQFF.